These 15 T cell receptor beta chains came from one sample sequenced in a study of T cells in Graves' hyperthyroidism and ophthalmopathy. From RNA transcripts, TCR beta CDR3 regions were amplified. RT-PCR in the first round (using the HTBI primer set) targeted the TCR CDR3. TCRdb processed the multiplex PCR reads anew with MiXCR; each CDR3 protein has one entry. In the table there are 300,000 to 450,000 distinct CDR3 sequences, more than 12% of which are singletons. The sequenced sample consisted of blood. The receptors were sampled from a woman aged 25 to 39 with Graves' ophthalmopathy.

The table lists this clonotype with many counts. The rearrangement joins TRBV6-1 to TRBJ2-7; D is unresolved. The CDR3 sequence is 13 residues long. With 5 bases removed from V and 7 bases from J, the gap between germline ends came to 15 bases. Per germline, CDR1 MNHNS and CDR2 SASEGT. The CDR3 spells CASSYTPIREQYF. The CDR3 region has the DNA TGTGCCAGCAGTTACACCCCTATACGGGAGCAGTACTTC.

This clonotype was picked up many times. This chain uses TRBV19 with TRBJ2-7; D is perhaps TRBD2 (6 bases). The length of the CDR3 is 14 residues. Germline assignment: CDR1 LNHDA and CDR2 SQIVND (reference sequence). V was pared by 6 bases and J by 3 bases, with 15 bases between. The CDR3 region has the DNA TGTGCCAGTAGCTCCCAGGGAGGCAACTACGAGCAGTACTTC. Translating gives CASSSQGGNYEQYF. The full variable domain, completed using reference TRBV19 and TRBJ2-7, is DGGITQSPKYLFRKEGQNVTLSCEQNLNHDAMYWYRQDPGQGLRLIYYSQIVNDFQKGDIAEGYSVSREKKESFPLTVTSAQKNPTAFYLCASSSQGGNYEQYFGPGTRLTVT.

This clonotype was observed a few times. CDR3 sequence reads: CAWTNPGQRTDGYTF. The CDR3 bases are TGTGCCTGGACTAACCCAGGACAGCGGACCGATGGCTACACCTTC. The V gene is TRBV30, the J gene TRBJ1-2, with D perhaps matching TRBD1 (6 bases). Germline V CDR1 and CDR2: GTSNPN, SVGIG (reference sequence). V gave up 4 bases and J gave up 6 bases, with 21 bases separating them. This CDR3 spans 15 amino acids.

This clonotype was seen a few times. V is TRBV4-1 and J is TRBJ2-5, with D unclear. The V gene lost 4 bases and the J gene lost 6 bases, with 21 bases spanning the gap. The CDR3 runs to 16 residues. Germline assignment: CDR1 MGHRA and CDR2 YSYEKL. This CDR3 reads CASSLSEGPVLQTQYF. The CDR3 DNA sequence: TGCGCCAGCAGCCTGTCCGAAGGTCCAGTTCTGCAGACCCAGTACTTC.

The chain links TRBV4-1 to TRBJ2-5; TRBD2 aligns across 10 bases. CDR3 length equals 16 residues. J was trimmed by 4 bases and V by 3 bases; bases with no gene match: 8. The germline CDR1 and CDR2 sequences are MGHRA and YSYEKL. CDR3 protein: CASSHGTSVGGETQYF. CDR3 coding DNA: TGCGCCAGCAGCCATGGGACTAGCGTAGGTGGAGAGACCCAGTACTTC.

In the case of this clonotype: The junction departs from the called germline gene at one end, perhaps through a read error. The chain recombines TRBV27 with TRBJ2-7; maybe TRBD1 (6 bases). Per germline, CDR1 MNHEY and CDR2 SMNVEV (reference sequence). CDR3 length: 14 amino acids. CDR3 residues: CAGSLLGAGYEQYF. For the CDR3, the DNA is TGTGCCGGCAGTTTATTGGGGGCCGGCTACGAGCAGTACTTC.

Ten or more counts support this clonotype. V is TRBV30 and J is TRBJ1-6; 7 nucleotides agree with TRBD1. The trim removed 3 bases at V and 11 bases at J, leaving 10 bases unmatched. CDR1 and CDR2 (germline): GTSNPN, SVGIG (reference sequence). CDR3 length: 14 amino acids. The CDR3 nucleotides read TGTGCCTGGAGCAGGGACAGTACTGAGGCACCCCTCCACTTT. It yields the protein CAWSRDSTEAPLHF.

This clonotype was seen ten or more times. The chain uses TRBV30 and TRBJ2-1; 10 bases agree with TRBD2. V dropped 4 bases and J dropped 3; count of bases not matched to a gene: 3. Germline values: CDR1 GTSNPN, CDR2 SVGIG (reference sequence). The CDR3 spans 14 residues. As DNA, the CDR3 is TGTGCCTGGACCCCTAGCGGGGGCTACAATGAGCAGTTCTTC. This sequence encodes CAWTPSGGYNEQFF.

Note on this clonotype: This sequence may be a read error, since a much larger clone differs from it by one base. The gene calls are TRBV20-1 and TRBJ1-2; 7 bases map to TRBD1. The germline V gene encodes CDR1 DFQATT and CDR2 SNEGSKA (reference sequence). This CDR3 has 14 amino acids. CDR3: CSASLRDSVYDYTF. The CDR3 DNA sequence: TGCAGTGCTTCCCTCCGGGACAGCGTATATGACTACACCTTC.

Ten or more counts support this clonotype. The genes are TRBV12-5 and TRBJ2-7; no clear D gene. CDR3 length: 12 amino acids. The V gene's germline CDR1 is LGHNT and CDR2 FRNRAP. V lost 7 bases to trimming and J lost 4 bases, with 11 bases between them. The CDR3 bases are TGTGCTAGTGCCGTAACATGGTACGAGCAGTACTTC. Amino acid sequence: CASAVTWYEQYF. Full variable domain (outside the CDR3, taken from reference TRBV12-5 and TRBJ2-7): DARVTQTPRHKVTEMGQEVTMRCQPILGHNTVFWYRQTMMQGLELLAYFRNRAPLDDSGMPKDRFSAEMPDATLATLKIQPSEPRDSAVYFCASAVTWYEQYFGPGTRLTVT.

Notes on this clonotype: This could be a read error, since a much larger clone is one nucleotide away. The DNA for the CDR3 is TGTGCCAACGGGACAGGTTACCTCCTGACCGGGGAGCTGTTTTTT. It translates to CANGTGYLLTGELFF. This chain links TRBV28 with TRBJ2-2; 8 bases line up with TRBD1. V trimming: 10 bases; J trimming: 5 bases; junction bases outside the gene matches: 12. This CDR3 contains 15 residues. Germline V gene lookup returns CDR1 MDHEN and CDR2 SYDVKM.

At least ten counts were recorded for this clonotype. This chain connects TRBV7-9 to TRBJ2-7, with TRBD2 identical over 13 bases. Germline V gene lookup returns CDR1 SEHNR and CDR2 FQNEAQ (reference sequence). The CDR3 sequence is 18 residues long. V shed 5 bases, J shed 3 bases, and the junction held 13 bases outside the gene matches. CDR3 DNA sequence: TGTGCCAGCAGCCCAGAACTAGCGGGGGGGGGTTCGGGCTACGAGCAGTACTTC. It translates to CASSPELAGGGSGYEQYF.

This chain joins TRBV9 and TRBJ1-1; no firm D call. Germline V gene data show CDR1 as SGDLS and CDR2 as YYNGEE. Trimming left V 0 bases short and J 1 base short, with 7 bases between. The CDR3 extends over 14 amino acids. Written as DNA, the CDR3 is TGTGCCAGCAGCGTAGACAGCAGGAACACTGAAGCTTTCTTT. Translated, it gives CASSVDSRNTEAFF.

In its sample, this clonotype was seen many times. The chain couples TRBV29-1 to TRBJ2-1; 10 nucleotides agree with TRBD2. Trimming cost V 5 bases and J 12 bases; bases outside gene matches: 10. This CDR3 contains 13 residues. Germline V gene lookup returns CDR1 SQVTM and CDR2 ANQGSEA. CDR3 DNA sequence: TGCAGCGTTATCTCTAGCGGGGGTAGGGTGCAGTTCTTC. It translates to CSVISSGGRVQFF.

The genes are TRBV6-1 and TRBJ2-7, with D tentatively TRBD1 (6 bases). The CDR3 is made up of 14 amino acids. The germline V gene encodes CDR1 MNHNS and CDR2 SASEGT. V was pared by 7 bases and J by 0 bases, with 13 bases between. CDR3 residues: CASKSAGDSYEQYF. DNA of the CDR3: TGTGCCAGCAAATCGGCAGGGGACTCCTACGAGCAGTACTTC.